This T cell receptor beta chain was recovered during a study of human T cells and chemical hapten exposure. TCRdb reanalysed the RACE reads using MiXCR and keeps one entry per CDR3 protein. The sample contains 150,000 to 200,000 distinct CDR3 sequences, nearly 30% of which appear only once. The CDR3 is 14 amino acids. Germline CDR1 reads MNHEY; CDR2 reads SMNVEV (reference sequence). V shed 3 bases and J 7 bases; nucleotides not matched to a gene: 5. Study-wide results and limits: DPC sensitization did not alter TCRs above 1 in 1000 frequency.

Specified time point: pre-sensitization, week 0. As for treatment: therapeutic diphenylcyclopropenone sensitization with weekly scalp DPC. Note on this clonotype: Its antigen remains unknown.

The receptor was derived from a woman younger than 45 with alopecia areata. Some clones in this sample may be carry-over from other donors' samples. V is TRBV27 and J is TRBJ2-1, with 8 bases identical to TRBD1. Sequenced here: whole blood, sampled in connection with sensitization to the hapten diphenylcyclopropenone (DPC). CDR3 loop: CASSFGRGLNEQFF. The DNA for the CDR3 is TGTGCCAGCAGTTTTGGCAGGGGGCTGAATGAGCAGTTCTTC.